This record covers a single T cell receptor (beta chain). Its binding antigen is unknown. Base qualities were left out, and no much larger clone turns up one base away. All donors were healthy Caucasians. The twin cohort comprised three pairs of female monozygotic twins, all aged roughly 18 to 30 years. Miltenyi CD45RO+ enrichment and human naive T-cell isolation kits were used to isolate memory (CD45RO+) and naive T cells from PBMC. The library relied on 5' RACE. TCRdb records Illumina HiSeq 2000 as the sequencer. A universal primer binding site was introduced by template switching, and a unique molecular identifier was present in the final cDNA, enabling accurate counting of TCR cDNA molecules. Specific primers in the conserved constant-segment region were used to synthesize first-strand cDNA for the TCR alpha and beta chains. To control for contamination, every cDNA library was double barcoded, receiving both a SMART-Mk sample barcode and Illumina barcodes. TruSeq adapter sequences and Illumina sample barcodes were added in two successive PCR steps. Sequencing of the TCR alpha and beta cDNA libraries was done on the Illumina HiSeq platform using custom primers. As for the original processing: Raw reads were processed with MiGEC to extract unique molecular identifiers, and MiXCR was used to determine CDR3 positions. Recombination models were inferred per individual with the repgenHMM and IGoR tools using an EM algorithm. The tcR package in R was used for shared clonotype analysis, with sharing normalized by the product of cloneset sizes. To study raw recombination without the effects of thymic and clonal selection, out-of-frame nonproductive sequences were analyzed. In-frame beta chains were kept once TCRdb had trimmed the public reads at Q25 with fastp and called clones with MiXCR. Here each entry gathers all rows of one CDR3 protein and keeps the most common genes and DNA. For this entry, the V and J calls and clone size follow TCRdb and not the study's own pipeline. For this sample the table gives nearly 250,000 distinct CDR3 sequences, of which 5.5% to 7% were detected only once. 3.6% of the sample lies in the top ten.

This record belongs to a study of identical twins (TCRdb year 2016). About the full investigation: The study deep-sequenced TCR alpha and beta repertoires from monozygotic twins, unrelated adults of various ages and cord blood to test whether fetal clonotypes persist. Replicate twin experiments were performed at different times using different library preparation protocols to rule out contamination.

Beyond this particular receptor, the publication reports: Invariant T cells such as MAIT and iNKT could partly confound zero-insertion analyses, although diverse VJ usage argued against such confounding for most clonotypes. Fewer insertions were carried by abundant cord blood beta clonotypes, a similar but weaker trend appeared in young adult naive repertoires, and no such trend appeared in memory repertoires. Out-of-frame TCR alpha sequences shared between twins showed an excess of low generation-probability sequences compared with coincidental sharing between unrelated individuals. Because the same donors could not be followed over many years, the conclusions depended on cross-sectional statistical analysis. In monozygotic twins, out-of-frame TCR alpha sharing was systematically underestimated by recombination models, although the models agreed with sharing between unrelated individuals. The excess sharing between twins in beta out-of-frame sequences was weaker because fewer shared sequences reduced the signal-to-noise ratio.

These same data were also listed under a study on yellow fever vaccine responses in identical twins. From the second report: According to the authors, the vaccine-induced T cell response in identical twins seemed to be partly convergent and partly specific to each individual. In the study, vaccine-responding T cell clones were precisely tracked in identical twins.

The sequencing input was memory (CD45RO+) T cells sorted from blood. The cell subset or site label for this specimen denotes: CD45RO+ enriched T cells. The TCR was taken from a woman between 18 and 29 years old in good health.

The bases are TGCGCCAGCGTCTCCGGGACTAGCGTGGGGACCGGGGAGCTGTTTTTT. This codes for CASVSGTSVGTGELFF. The sequence is built from TRBV5-1 and TRBJ2-2; 10 nucleotides in the junction match TRBD2. CDR1 is given as SGHRS and CDR2 as YFSETQ, both from the germline V gene. The CDR3, cysteine through phenylalanine, is 16 amino acids long. Solely the CDR3 DNA is kept, with 48 bases framed from the first base. Trimming takes 7 bases off V and 5 bases off J; junction bases not matched to a gene: 11. Here the CDR3 is joined to the reference TRBV5-1 and TRBJ2-2 genes, and the full variable domain is: KAGVTQTPRYLIKTRGQQVTLSCSPISGHRSVSWYQQTPGQGLQFLFEYFSETQRNKGNFPGRFSGRQFSNSRSEMNVSTLELGDSALYLCASVSGTSVGTGELFFGEGSRLTVL.